This entry describes one T cell receptor beta chain. This specimen includes other DNA sequences encoding the same CDR3. This table comes from immunoSEQ multiplex PCR, and its TCRdb copy is limited to in-frame clones, with some not included. The table includes roughly 250,000 clones, 70% to 90% detected once. Germline loops: CDR1 MDHEN, CDR2 SYDVKM. The CDR3 covers 12 residues. Trimming shortened V by 3 bases and J by 2 bases, and 4 bases separated the two germline ends. Donors in Cohort 3 who had recovered were those with two negative PCRs, healthcare professional clearance, or resolution of their symptoms. This sample stems from a study of blood T cell repertoires in COVID-19.

The chain links TRBV28 to TRBJ1-2; D ambiguous. The specimen sequenced was PBMCs or T cells enriched from blood (not recorded which). The source of this sequence is a woman in her forties or fifties who had recovered from COVID-19. The CDR3 sequence: CASSFLNYGYTF. As DNA, the CDR3 is TGTGCCAGCAGTTTCCTCAACTATGGCTACACCTTC.